This T cell receptor (beta chain) was documented in a study of cytomegalovirus exposure and HLA in healthy donors. Study-level findings and limits: Among TCR sequences, most were rare, though some public TCRs appeared in many donors.

Some clones are missing from TCRdb's copy, which holds only in-frame ones; the method was immunoSEQ multiplex PCR. The sample holds about 88,000 clones; approximately 81% are singletons and the top ten take around 10%. A note on this clone: Its antigen remains unidentified.

The receptor was isolated from a woman under 30 in good health and CMV-seropositive. Material for sequencing was PBMCs.

CDR3 nucleotides: TGTGCCAGCAGCTCACCCTTCAGGGGGCAAAATTCACCCCTCCACTTT. This encodes CASSSPFRGQNSPLHF. This chain joins TRBV7-6 and TRBJ1-6, with 8 nucleotides matching TRBD1. This CDR3 is built from 16 residues. With 4 bases clipped from V and 7 bases from J, the junction kept 9 bases outside the gene matches. CDR1 and CDR2 from the germline V gene are SGHVS and FNYEAQ.